This T cell receptor beta chain derives from a study of beta chain features in type 1 diabetes. Study results and limitations: Shorter templates might be favored by PCR, equally in patients and controls. Among patients with Type 1 diabetes, TCRB CDR3s were moderately but significantly shorter in every one of the four CD4+ subsets. The naive, central memory and Treg TCRB repertoires of patients appeared to be more similar to one another than those of healthy donors. The question left open here concerned HLA type influencing TCRB rearrangement.

Via CD45RO/CCR7/CD25/CD127/CD95/CD27, cells of the CD4+ naive, central memory, regulatory and stem cell-like memory subsets were sorted. As regards this clone: What it binds is not known.

In germline, CDR1 is MGHDK, CDR2 SYGVNS. There are 15 residues in the CDR3. Trimming pared 3 bases from V and 10 bases from J, leaving 16 bases between. TCRB transcripts that were expressed got sequenced, as all of the isolated RNA had been reverse transcribed. Measured with immunoSEQ multiplex PCR; TCRdb has only the in-frame clones, and not every one. The sample shows around 690,000 clones, about an eighth of them seen only once. This chain joins TRBV25-1 and TRBJ1-6; a possible D gene is TRBD1 (6 bases). This clonotype originated in a man under 40 with type 1 diabetes. Sample: naive CD4+ T cells from blood. The CDR3 is CASSDPDSGDSPLHF. Here the CDR3 DNA reads TGTGCCAGCAGTGACCCGGACAGCGGTGACTCACCCCTCCACTTT. The entire variable domain, with the rest obtained from reference TRBV25-1 and TRBJ1-6, is as follows: EADIYQTPRYLVIGTGKKITLECSQTMGHDKMYWYQQDPGMELHLIHYSYGVNSTEKGDLSSESTVSRIRTEHFPLTLESARPSHTSQYLCASSDPDSGDSPLHFGNGTRLTVT.